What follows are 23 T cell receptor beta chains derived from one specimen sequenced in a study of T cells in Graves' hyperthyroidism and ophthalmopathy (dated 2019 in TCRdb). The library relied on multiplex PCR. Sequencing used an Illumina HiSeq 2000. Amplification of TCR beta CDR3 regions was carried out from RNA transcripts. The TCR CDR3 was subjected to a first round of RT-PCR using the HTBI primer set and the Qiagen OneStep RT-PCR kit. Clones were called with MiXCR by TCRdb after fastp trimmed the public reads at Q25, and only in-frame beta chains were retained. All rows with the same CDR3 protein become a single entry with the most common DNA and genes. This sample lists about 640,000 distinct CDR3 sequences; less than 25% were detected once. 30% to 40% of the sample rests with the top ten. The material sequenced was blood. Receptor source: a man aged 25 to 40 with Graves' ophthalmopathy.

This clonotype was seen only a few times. The CDR3 spells CASQKPRENTEAFF. The CDR3 bases are TGTGCCAGCCAAAAACCCAGAGAGAACACTGAAGCTTTCTTT. V usage is TRBV3-2 and J usage is TRBJ1-1. TRBV3-2 is marked as a pseudogene. The CDR3 totals 14 residues.

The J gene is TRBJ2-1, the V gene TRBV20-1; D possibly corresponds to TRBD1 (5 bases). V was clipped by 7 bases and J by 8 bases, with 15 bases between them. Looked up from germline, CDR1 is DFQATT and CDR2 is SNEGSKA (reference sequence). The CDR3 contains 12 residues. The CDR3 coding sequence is TGCAGTGTAACCCGCCAAGGGGATGAGCAGTTCTTC. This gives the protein CSVTRQGDEQFF.

This CDR3 reads CAIRALNTEAFF. DNA of the CDR3: TGTGCCATACGGGCCCTGAACACTGAAGCTTTCTTT. This chain joins TRBV10-3 and TRBJ1-1; no firm D call. Per germline, CDR1 ENHRY and CDR2 SYGVKD. The CDR3 has 12 residues. V was pared by 9 bases and J by 0 bases, with 8 bases between.

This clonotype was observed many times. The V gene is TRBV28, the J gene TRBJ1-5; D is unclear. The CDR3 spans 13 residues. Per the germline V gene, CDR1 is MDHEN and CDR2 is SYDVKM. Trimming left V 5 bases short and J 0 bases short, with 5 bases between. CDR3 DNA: TGTGCCAGCAGTCAGATTAGCAATCAGCCCCAGCATTTT. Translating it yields CASSQISNQPQHF.

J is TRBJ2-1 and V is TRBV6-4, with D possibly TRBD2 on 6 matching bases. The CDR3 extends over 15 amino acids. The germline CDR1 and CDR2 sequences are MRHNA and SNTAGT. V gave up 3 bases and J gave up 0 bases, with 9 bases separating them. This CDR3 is CASSELASSYNEQFF. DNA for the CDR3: TGTGCCAGCAGTGAGCTAGCGAGCTCCTACAATGAGCAGTTCTTC.

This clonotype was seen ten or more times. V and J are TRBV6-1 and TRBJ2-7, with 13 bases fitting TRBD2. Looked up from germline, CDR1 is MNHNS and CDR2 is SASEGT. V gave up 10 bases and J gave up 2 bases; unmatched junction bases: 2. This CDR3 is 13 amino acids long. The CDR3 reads CATGLAGAYEQYF. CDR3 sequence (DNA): TGTGCCACCGGACTAGCGGGAGCCTACGAGCAGTACTTC.

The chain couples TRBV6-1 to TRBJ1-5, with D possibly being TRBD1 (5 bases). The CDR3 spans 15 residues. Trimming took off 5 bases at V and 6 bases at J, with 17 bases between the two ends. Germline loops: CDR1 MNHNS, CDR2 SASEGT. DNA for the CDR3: TGTGCCAGCAGTCCCGACAGCAGCGTCGGTCAGCCCCAGCATTTT. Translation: CASSPDSSVGQPQHF.

The CDR3 region is CATRPGQGVYGYTF. The CDR3 DNA reads as TGTGCCACCAGGCCGGGACAGGGGGTATATGGCTACACCTTC. The V call is TRBV15, the J call TRBJ1-2, with 11 nucleotides matching TRBD1. V lost 6 bases to trimming and J lost 5 bases; unmatched junction nucleotides: 5. CDR1 and CDR2 (germline): LNHNV, YYDKDF (reference sequence). The CDR3 runs to 14 residues. The variable domain in full, completed from reference TRBV15 and TRBJ1-2, reads DAMVIQNPRYQVTQFGKPVTLSCSQTLNHNVMYWYQQKSSQAPKLLFHYYDKDFNNEADTPDNFQSRRPNTSFCFLDIRSPGLGDTAMYLCATRPGQGVYGYTFGSGTRLTVV.

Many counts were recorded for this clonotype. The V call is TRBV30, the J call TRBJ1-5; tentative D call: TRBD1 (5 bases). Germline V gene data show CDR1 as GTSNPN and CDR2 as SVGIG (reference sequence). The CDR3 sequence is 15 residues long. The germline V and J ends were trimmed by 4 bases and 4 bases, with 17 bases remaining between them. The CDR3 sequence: CAWTPPDRGNQPQHF. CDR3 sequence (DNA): TGTGCCTGGACCCCACCAGACAGAGGTAATCAGCCCCAGCATTTT.

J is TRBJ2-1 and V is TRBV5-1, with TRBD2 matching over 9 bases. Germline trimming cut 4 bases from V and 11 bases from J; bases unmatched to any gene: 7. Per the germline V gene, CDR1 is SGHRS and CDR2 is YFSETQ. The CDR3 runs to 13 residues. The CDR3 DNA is TGCGCCAGCAGCCGAGCGGGAGGTTATAAGCAGTTCTTC. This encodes CASSRAGGYKQFF. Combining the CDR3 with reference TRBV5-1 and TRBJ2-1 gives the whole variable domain KAGVTQTPRYLIKTRGQQVTLSCSPISGHRSVSWYQQTPGQGLQFLFEYFSETQRNKGNFPGRFSGRQFSNSRSEMNVSTLELGDSALYLCASSRAGGYKQFFGPGTRLTVL.

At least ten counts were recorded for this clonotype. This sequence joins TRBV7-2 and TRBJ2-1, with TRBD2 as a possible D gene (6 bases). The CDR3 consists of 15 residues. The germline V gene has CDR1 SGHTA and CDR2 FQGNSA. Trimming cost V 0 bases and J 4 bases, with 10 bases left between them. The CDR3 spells CASSLAEGGYNEQFF. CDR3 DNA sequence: TGTGCCAGCAGCTTAGCTGAGGGAGGATACAATGAGCAGTTCTTC. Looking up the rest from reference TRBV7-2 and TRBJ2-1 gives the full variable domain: GAGVSQSPSNKVTEKGKDVELRCDPISGHTALYWYRQSLGQGLEFLIYFQGNSAPDKSGLPSDRFSAERTGGSVSTLTIQRTQQEDSAVYLCASSLAEGGYNEQFFGPGTRLTVL.

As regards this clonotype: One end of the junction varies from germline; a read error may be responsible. In nucleotides, the CDR3 is TGTGCCGGCAGCCTCGCGAACACCGGGGAGCTGTTTTTT. Encoded protein: CAGSLANTGELFF. The genes are TRBV12-3 or TRBV12-4 and TRBJ2-2, with D uncertain. The CDR3 covers 13 residues.

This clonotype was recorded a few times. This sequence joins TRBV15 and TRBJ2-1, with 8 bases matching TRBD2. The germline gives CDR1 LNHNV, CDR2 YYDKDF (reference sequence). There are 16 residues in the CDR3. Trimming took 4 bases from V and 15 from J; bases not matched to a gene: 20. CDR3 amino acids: CATSTLSGTREGKWFF. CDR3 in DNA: TGTGCCACCAGCACCCTAAGTGGGACTAGAGAGGGGAAATGGTTCTTC.

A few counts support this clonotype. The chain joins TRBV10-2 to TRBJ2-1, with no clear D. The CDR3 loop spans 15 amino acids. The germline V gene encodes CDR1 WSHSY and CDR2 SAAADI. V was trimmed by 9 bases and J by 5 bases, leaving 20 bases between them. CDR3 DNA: TGCGCCAGTATCCGGACCACCCACATTAACAATGAGCAGTTCTTC. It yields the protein CASIRTTHINNEQFF.

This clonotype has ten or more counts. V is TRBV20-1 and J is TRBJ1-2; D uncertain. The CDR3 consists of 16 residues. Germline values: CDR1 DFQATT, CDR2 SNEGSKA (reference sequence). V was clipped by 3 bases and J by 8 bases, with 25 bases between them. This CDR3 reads CSASRGFSDLSYGYTF. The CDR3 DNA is TGCAGTGCTAGTCGAGGTTTTTCAGACCTTTCTTACGGCTACACCTTC.

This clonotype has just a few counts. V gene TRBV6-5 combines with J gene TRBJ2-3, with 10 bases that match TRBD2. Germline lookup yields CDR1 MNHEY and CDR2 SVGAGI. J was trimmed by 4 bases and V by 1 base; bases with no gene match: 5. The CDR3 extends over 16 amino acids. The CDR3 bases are TGTGCCAGCAGTTACTATAGCGGGAGGACGGCAGATACGCAGTATTTT. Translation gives CASSYYSGRTADTQYF.

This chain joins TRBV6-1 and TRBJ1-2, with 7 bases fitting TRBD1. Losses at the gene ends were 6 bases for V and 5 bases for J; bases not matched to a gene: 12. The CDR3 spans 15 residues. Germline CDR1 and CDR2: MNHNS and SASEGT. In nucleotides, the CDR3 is TGTGCCAGCAGCCCCTCGATGGACAGGCTATATGGCTACACCTTC. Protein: CASSPSMDRLYGYTF.

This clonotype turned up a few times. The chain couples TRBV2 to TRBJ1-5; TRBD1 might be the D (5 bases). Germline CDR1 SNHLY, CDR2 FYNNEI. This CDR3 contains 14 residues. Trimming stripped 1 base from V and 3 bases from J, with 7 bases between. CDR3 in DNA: TGTGCCAGCAGTGAAGAGACAGCCAATCAGCCCCAGCATTTT. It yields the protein CASSEETANQPQHF. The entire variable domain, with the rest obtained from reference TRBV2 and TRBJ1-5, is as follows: EPEVTQTPSHQVTQMGQEVILRCVPISNHLYFYWYRQILGQKVEFLVSFYNNEISEKSEIFDDQFSVERPDGSNFTLKIRSTKLEDSAMYFCASSEETANQPQHFGDGTRLSIL.

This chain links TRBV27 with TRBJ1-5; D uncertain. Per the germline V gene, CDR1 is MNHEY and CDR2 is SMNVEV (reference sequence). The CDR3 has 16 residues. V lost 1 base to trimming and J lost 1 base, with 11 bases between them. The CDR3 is CASSLFPGLSNQPQHF. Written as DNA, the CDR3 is TGTGCCAGCAGTTTATTCCCGGGGTTGAGCAATCAGCCCCAGCATTTT.

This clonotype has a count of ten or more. CDR3 DNA sequence: TGTGCCAGCAGCTTAGTGCGGCTAGCGGGAAACAATGAGCAGTTCTTC. This translates into CASSLVRLAGNNEQFF. The chain uses TRBV11-2 and TRBJ2-1; 9 nucleotides agree with TRBD2. The CDR3 spans 16 residues. Germline V gives CDR1 SGHAT, CDR2 FQNNGV. With 1 base clipped from V and 5 bases from J, the junction kept 6 bases outside the gene matches.

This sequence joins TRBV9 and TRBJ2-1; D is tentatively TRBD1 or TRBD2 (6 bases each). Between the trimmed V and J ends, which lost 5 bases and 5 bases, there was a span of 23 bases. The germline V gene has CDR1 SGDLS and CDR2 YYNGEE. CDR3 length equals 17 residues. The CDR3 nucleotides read TGTGCCAGCAGTGACGAGGGGGGAGCTACTCGCAACAATGAGCAGTTCTTC. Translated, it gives CASSDEGGATRNNEQFF.

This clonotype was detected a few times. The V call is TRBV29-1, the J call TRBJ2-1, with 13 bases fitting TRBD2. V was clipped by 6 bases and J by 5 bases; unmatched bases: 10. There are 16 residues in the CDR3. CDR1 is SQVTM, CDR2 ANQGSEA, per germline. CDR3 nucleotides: TGCAGCGTGCCTACTCGACTAGCGGGAGGAAACAATGAGCAGTTCTTC. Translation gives CSVPTRLAGGNNEQFF.

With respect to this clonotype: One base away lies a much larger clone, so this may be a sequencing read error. In DNA form, the CDR3 reads TGTGCCAGCAGTGGAATCTCCGACGGACGCTCTGGGGCCAACGTCCTGACTTTC. The encoded protein is CASSGISDGRSGANVLTF. The J gene is TRBJ2-6, the V gene TRBV28; no firm D call. Germline V lookup: CDR1 MDHEN, CDR2 SYDVKM. The CDR3 has 18 amino acids. Between the trimmed V and J ends, which lost 5 bases and 0 bases, there was a span of 17 bases.